This T cell receptor beta chain was documented in a study of cytomegalovirus exposure and HLA in healthy donors. The study ran its PCR with 60 Vbeta and 13 Jbeta primers. TCRdb's copy holds only in-frame clones and misses some; the assay was immunoSEQ multiplex PCR. The sample gives just over 200,000 clones, approximately 70% of which show up once; 2% to 3% is in the top ten. As to this clone: Its target is not known.

Germline trimming cut 10 bases from V and 1 base from J; bases unmatched to any gene: 7. This CDR3 has 15 amino acids. Germline CDR1 MNHNS, CDR2 SASEGT. Study findings and constraints: Later analysis associated a missense DCLRE1C variant with TCR beta V- and J-gene trimming. For most subjects, TCR beta sequences were reported to predict HLA-A and HLA-B alleles with accuracy. Segments of the TCR beta V type were, in most cases, productive about 87% or about 30% of the time in an earlier analysis.

The sequenced material came from PBMCs. The chain couples TRBV6-1 to TRBJ1-3; TRBD1 matches 10 bases. This receptor was taken from a middle-aged man in good health and CMV-seropositive. The CDR3 region has the DNA TGTGCCATCCGGGACAGGGGCATTTCTGGAAACACCATATATTTT. The encoded protein is CAIRDRGISGNTIYF.